Following are 10 T cell receptor beta chains from one sample sequenced in a study of T cell responses to AZD1222 COVID-19 vaccine. Assay used: immunoSEQ multiplex PCR; TCRdb lists only in-frame clones, some missing. The table has more than 150,000 clones, about nine tenths seen once. The specimen comprised peripheral blood, sampled 28 days after the second AZD1222 dose. The origin of the receptors is an adult who received the AZD1222 COVID-19 vaccine.

V and J are TRBV5-1 and TRBJ2-1, with TRBD2 identical over 11 bases. The trim removed 2 bases at V and 5 bases at J, leaving 3 bases unmatched. CDR3 length: 15 residues. CDR1 SGHRS and CDR2 YFSETQ come from the germline V gene. This chain's CDR3 is CASSFSGRVNNEQFF. The CDR3 nucleotides read TGCGCCAGCAGCTTTAGCGGGAGGGTGAACAATGAGCAGTTCTTC. The variable domain in full, with the rest retrieved from reference TRBV5-1 and TRBJ2-1, is KAGVTQTPRYLIKTRGQQVTLSCSPISGHRSVSWYQQTPGQGLQFLFEYFSETQRNKGNFPGRFSGRQFSNSRSEMNVSTLELGDSALYLCASSFSGRVNNEQFFGPGTRLTVL.

The J gene is TRBJ2-1, the V gene TRBV5-4; D call uncertain. The CDR3 loop spans 15 amino acids. V gave up 4 bases and J gave up 6 bases, with 17 bases separating them. CDR1 is SGHNT and CDR2 is YYREEE in the germline V gene (reference sequence). The CDR3 loop reads CASSPSVGRSNEQFF. DNA for the CDR3: TGTGCCAGCAGCCCCTCGGTAGGGCGTTCCAATGAGCAGTTCTTC.

The V and J genes are TRBV29-1 and TRBJ2-5; TRBD2 agrees at 8 bases. V trimming: 4 bases; J trimming: 3 bases; junction bases outside the gene matches: 1. The CDR3 totals 12 residues. The germline CDR1 and CDR2 sequences are SQVTM and ANQGSEA. CDR3 amino acids: CSVVAGKETQYF. The CDR3 DNA sequence: TGCAGCGTTGTAGCGGGAAAAGAGACCCAGTACTTC.

This clone was seen a single time. This sequence joins TRBV4-3 and TRBJ1-1, with 10 bases identical to TRBD1. V was pared by 4 bases and J by 9 bases, with 11 bases of the junction left unmatched. The germline V gene encodes CDR1 LGHNA and CDR2 YSLEER. The CDR3 is 15 residues long. CDR3 in amino acids: CASSLQTGGGEKAFF. CDR3 nucleotide sequence: TGCGCCAGCAGCCTACAGACAGGGGGCGGAGAGAAAGCTTTCTTT.

V is TRBV28 and J is TRBJ2-1, with D maybe TRBD2 (5 bases). Germline values: CDR1 MDHEN, CDR2 SYDVKM. The CDR3 has 18 residues. Trimming took 2 bases from V and 7 from J, leaving 24 bases between them. The CDR3 loop is CASSLGYRESYSQNEQFF. DNA of the CDR3: TGTGCCAGCAGTTTAGGATATAGGGAGTCGTATTCCCAAAATGAGCAGTTCTTC.

The chain is built from TRBV11-2 and TRBJ2-7; D gene uncertain. The CDR3 sequence is 12 residues long. V gave up 5 bases and J gave up 0 bases, with 5 bases separating them. Germline V gene sequence: CDR1 SGHAT, CDR2 FQNNGV. This CDR3 is CASSASSYEQYF. The CDR3 coding sequence is TGTGCCAGCAGCGCGAGCTCCTACGAGCAGTACTTC.

The chain recombines TRBV10-3 with TRBJ2-1; the D gene is possibly TRBD2 (5 bases). V was pared by 10 bases and J by 7 bases, with 23 bases between. CDR3 length: 15 amino acids. In germline, CDR1 is ENHRY, CDR2 SYGVKD. The CDR3 reads CATLTSRLSPNEQFF. DNA of the CDR3: TGTGCCACGCTAACCTCGAGACTATCTCCGAATGAGCAGTTCTTC.

The chain couples TRBV11-2 to TRBJ2-2; D is uncertain. This CDR3 region has 13 residues. The ends were cut back, 5 bases at V and 7 bases at J, with 11 bases in the middle. From germline, CDR1 is SGHAT and CDR2 FQNNGV. The CDR3 loop is CASSPYRSGELFF. The CDR3 region has the DNA TGTGCCAGCAGCCCATATAGAAGCGGGGAGCTGTTTTTT.

The chain recombines TRBV3-1 (or the pseudogene TRBV3-2) with TRBJ1-2; 9 bases are shared with TRBD1. V trimming: 4 bases; J trimming: 2 bases; junction bases outside the gene matches: 2. Per germline, CDR1 LGHDT and CDR2 YNNKEL (reference sequence). The length of the CDR3 is 14 residues. In nucleotides, the CDR3 is TGTGCCAGCAGCCCGGGGACAGGGAACTATGGCTACACCTTC. Encoded protein: CASSPGTGNYGYTF.

V usage is TRBV28 and J usage is TRBJ1-3; D might be TRBD1 (6 bases). Germline V gene data show CDR1 as MDHEN and CDR2 as SYDVKM. The CDR3 covers 13 residues. The CDR3 protein is CATTGTKGNTIYF. As DNA, the CDR3 is TGTGCTACAACCGGGACAAAAGGAAACACCATATATTTT.